Each of the 25 T cell receptor beta chains below was sequenced from the same sample in a study of T cell changes during pregnancy in multiple sclerosis. Some clones are missing from TCRdb's copy, which holds only in-frame ones; the method was immunoSEQ multiplex PCR. The table shows around 50,000 clones, with about 90% occurring only once. The sequences come from CD4+ T cells from peripheral blood mononuclear cells, collected in the second trimester of pregnancy. All receptors derive from a female donor with multiple sclerosis, enrolled in a pregnancy study.

The V call is TRBV11-2, the J call TRBJ1-3; 8 bases line up with TRBD1. Trimming cost V 5 bases and J 4 bases; bases outside gene matches: 10. The germline V gene has CDR1 SGHAT and CDR2 FQNNGV. The CDR3 runs 16 residues. CDR3 sequence reads: CASSPDRGRTGNTIYF. The CDR3 DNA sequence: TGTGCCAGCAGCCCTGACAGGGGAAGAACGGGAAACACCATATATTTT.

This chain uses TRBV19 with TRBJ2-1; 9 bases agree with TRBD2. Trimming took 3 bases from V and 6 from J; bases not matched to a gene: 18. This CDR3 is 19 amino acids long. CDR1 and CDR2 from the germline V gene are LNHDA and SQIVND (reference sequence). The CDR3 region is CASSMGKGGRAVLGNEQFF. The CDR3 DNA reads as TGTGCCAGTAGTATGGGAAAAGGCGGGAGGGCCGTATTGGGCAATGAGCAGTTCTTC.

This clone was seen a few times. V and J are TRBV2 and TRBJ2-2; no clear D gene. This CDR3 comprises 13 residues. Germline V gene lookup returns CDR1 SNHLY and CDR2 FYNNEI. Trimming cost V 6 bases and J 5 bases, with 10 bases left between them. CDR3 residues: CASRVGGTGELFF. As DNA, the CDR3 is TGTGCCAGCAGAGTTGGCGGTACCGGGGAGCTGTTTTTT.

This rearrangement joins TRBV19 to TRBJ2-5; a possible D gene is TRBD1 (5 bases). With 0 bases removed from V and 4 bases from J, the gap between germline ends came to 12 bases. Germline-derived CDR1 and CDR2 are LNHDA and SQIVND (reference sequence). The CDR3 contains 15 residues. The DNA for the CDR3 is TGTGCCAGTAGTATAGACAGGGCCTCTCCAGAGACCCAGTACTTC. Translating it yields CASSIDRASPETQYF.

This chain links TRBV7-2 with TRBJ1-5; tentative D call: TRBD1 (6 bases). The length of the CDR3 is 18 residues. Per the germline V gene, CDR1 is SGHTA and CDR2 is FQGNSA. Trimming left V 2 bases short and J 5 bases short, with 22 bases between. DNA of the CDR3: TGTGCCAGCAGCTTAAACGCACAGGGATCAGAATGGTATCAGCCCCAGCATTTT. Translating it yields CASSLNAQGSEWYQPQHF.

This chain uses TRBV11-2 with TRBJ2-7, with 10 nucleotides matching TRBD2. Germline-derived CDR1 and CDR2 are SGHAT and FQNNGV. With V trimmed by 3 bases and J by 3 bases, 14 bases remained unmatched. The CDR3 runs to 18 residues. CDR3 nucleotides: TGTGCCAGCAGCTTGTGGACTAGCGGCCAAGGGAGGAACTACGAGCAGTACTTC. Amino acid sequence: CASSLWTSGQGRNYEQYF.

The chain links TRBV19 to TRBJ2-7; a weak D match, TRBD2 (6 bases). There are 14 residues in the CDR3. CDR1 is LNHDA, CDR2 SQIVND, per germline (reference sequence). The germline V and J ends were trimmed by 5 bases and 0 bases, with 11 bases remaining between them. The CDR3 loop is CASSSGTFSYEQYF. For the CDR3, the DNA is TGTGCCAGTAGTTCCGGGACTTTCTCCTACGAGCAGTACTTC.

The chain links TRBV5-1 to TRBJ2-1, with 9 bases that match TRBD2. This CDR3 is built from 13 residues. CDR1 and CDR2 (germline): SGHRS, YFSETQ. With V trimmed by 7 bases and J by 7 bases, 6 bases remained unmatched. The CDR3 here is CASGREGANEQFF. CDR3 in DNA: TGCGCCAGCGGGCGGGAGGGGGCGAATGAGCAGTTCTTC.

V is TRBV30 and J is TRBJ2-3, with TRBD1 matching over 8 bases. The CDR3 consists of 16 residues. V lost 1 base and J lost 1; bases outside the gene matches: 7. The V gene's germline CDR1 is GTSNPN and CDR2 SVGIG (reference sequence). The CDR3 here is CAWSAQTGQGTDTQYF. CDR3 bases: TGTGCCTGGAGTGCCCAAACGGGACAGGGCACAGATACGCAGTATTTT.

The CDR3 loop reads CASKGGRVYEQYF. CDR3 nucleotides: TGTGCCAGCAAGGGCGGGAGGGTCTACGAGCAGTACTTC. The genes are TRBV2 and TRBJ2-7; TRBD2 matches 9 bases. The CDR3 consists of 13 residues. Germline V lookup: CDR1 SNHLY, CDR2 FYNNEI. V lost 7 bases to trimming and J lost 3 bases; unmatched junction nucleotides: 4.

V usage is TRBV19 and J usage is TRBJ1-1, with 9 bases identical to TRBD1. The CDR3 covers 16 residues. V was pared by 3 bases and J by 4 bases, with 9 bases of the junction left unmatched. Germline V gene lookup returns CDR1 LNHDA and CDR2 SQIVND (reference sequence). The CDR3 loop reads CASSMGQGRRTTEAFF. The CDR3 DNA follows: TGTGCCAGTAGTATGGGACAGGGCAGGAGAACCACTGAAGCTTTCTTT.

The chain couples TRBV18 to TRBJ2-3, with a weak D call TRBD2 (5 bases). The V end was cut by 1 base, the J end by 5 bases, with 16 bases between. The CDR3 loop spans 16 amino acids. Looked up from germline, CDR1 is KGHSH and CDR2 is LQKENI. The CDR3 is CASSPLGPTRVDTQYF. CDR3 bases: TGTGCCAGCTCACCACTAGGGCCCACTAGGGTAGATACGCAGTATTTT. Drawing the rest from reference TRBV18 and TRBJ2-3, the complete variable domain is NAGVMQNPRHLVRRRGQEARLRCSPMKGHSHVYWYRQLPEEGLKFMVYLQKENIIDESGMPKERFSAEFPKEGPSILRIQQVVRGDSAAYFCASSPLGPTRVDTQYFGPGTRLTVL.

This clone came up once. The CDR3 loop reads CASSPPGALGEKLFF. The CDR3 DNA reads TGTGCCAGCAGCCCTCCAGGGGCGTTGGGGGAAAAACTGTTTTTT. V gene TRBV9 combines with J gene TRBJ1-4, with a possible D match to TRBD1 (6 bases). Looked up from germline, CDR1 is SGDLS and CDR2 is YYNGEE. V was pared by 4 bases and J by 8 bases, with 18 bases between. The length of the CDR3 is 15 residues.

This clone appeared a few times. This chain connects TRBV29-1 to TRBJ1-1; 7 nucleotides line up with TRBD1. This CDR3 has 14 residues. The V gene's germline CDR1 is SQVTM and CDR2 ANQGSEA. V shed 1 base, J shed 1 base, and the junction held 3 bases outside the gene matches. As DNA, the CDR3 is TGCAGCGTTGAAGGACGGACAGGGAACACTGAAGCTTTCTTT. Protein sequence: CSVEGRTGNTEAFF.

A few counts support this clone. The J gene is TRBJ1-5, the V gene TRBV10-3; TRBD1 is a possible D gene (6 bases). Between the trimmed V and J ends, which lost 3 bases and 2 bases, there was a span of 8 bases. CDR1 and CDR2 (germline): ENHRY, SYGVKD. There are 14 residues in the CDR3. CDR3 residues: CAISDSGGNQPQHF. The CDR3 DNA reads as TGTGCCATCAGTGATTCAGGGGGCAATCAGCCCCAGCATTTT.

The genes are TRBV5-3 and TRBJ2-5; tentatively, D is TRBD2 (6 bases). TRBV5-3 is filed as an ORF, its function uncertain. The CDR3 is 12 residues long. V was pared by 5 bases and J by 4 bases, with 9 bases between. The CDR3 protein is CARSGGRETQYF. The CDR3 nucleotides are TGTGCCAGAAGTGGAGGGCGAGAGACCCAGTACTTC.

The chain employs TRBV6-1 and TRBJ1-1; D is unclear. Trimming pared 5 bases from V and 5 bases from J, leaving 12 bases between. CDR1 and CDR2 from the germline V gene are MNHNS and SASEGT. This CDR3 spans 13 amino acids. The CDR3 DNA reads as TGTGCCAGCAGTTCCCATCGGTGGACTGAAGCTTTCTTT. Translating gives CASSSHRWTEAFF.

This clone was seen only once. This chain uses TRBV25-1 with TRBJ2-7; 12 nucleotides match TRBD2. The CDR3 is made up of 18 amino acids. V was clipped by 5 bases and J by 0 bases; unmatched bases: 11. Per germline, CDR1 MGHDK and CDR2 SYGVNS. The CDR3 bases are TGTGCCAGCAGTTCTCCGGGACTAGCGGGCGGGAGCTCCTACGAGCAGTACTTC. This encodes CASSSPGLAGGSSYEQYF.

The gene calls are TRBV5-1 and TRBJ2-2, with 12 nucleotides matching TRBD2. CDR3 length: 16 residues. The junction had 9 bases not matched to a gene; V was cut back by 4 bases and J by 8 bases. Germline V lookup: CDR1 SGHRS, CDR2 YFSETQ. The CDR3 sequence: CASSTKTSGSTGELFF. CDR3 in DNA: TGCGCCAGCAGCACCAAGACTAGCGGGAGTACAGGGGAGCTGTTTTTT.

The V and J genes are TRBV6-6 and TRBJ1-1; D may be TRBD1 (6 bases). V was trimmed by 2 bases and J by 2 bases, leaving 9 bases between them. CDR3 length: 14 residues. Germline loops: CDR1 MNHNY, CDR2 SVGAGI (reference sequence). The CDR3 here is CASSYVQGNTEAFF. In DNA form, the CDR3 reads TGTGCCAGCAGTTACGTACAGGGAAACACTGAAGCTTTCTTT.

The rearrangement uses TRBV13 and TRBJ1-2, with D unclear. CDR1 is PRHDT, CDR2 FYEKMQ, per germline (reference sequence). The CDR3 has 12 amino acids. V lost 2 bases, J lost 6 bases, and 7 bases lay in between. CDR3 in DNA: TGTGCCAGCAGCTTATGGCGGGATGGCTACACCTTC. It codes for CASSLWRDGYTF.

The chain combines TRBV7-9 with TRBJ2-7, with 11 bases aligning to TRBD1. After removal of 5 bases from V and 4 bases from J, the junction contained 7 bases not matched to a gene. Looked up from germline, CDR1 is SEHNR and CDR2 is FQNEAQ (reference sequence). The CDR3 runs to 15 residues. The DNA of the CDR3 is TGTGCCAGCAGCCCCCGGGACAGGGGGTTATACGAGCAGTACTTC. Translation: CASSPRDRGLYEQYF.

This CDR3 is CASSVGGGAGYGYTF. DNA of the CDR3: TGTGCCAGCAGCGTAGGAGGGGGGGCCGGCTATGGCTACACCTTC. The gene calls are TRBV9 and TRBJ1-2; TRBD1 might be the D (6 bases). This CDR3 is 15 amino acids long. Germline CDR1 is SGDLS and CDR2 is YYNGEE. The ends were cut back, 0 bases at V and 4 bases at J, with 13 bases in the middle.

The chain combines TRBV13 with TRBJ2-3, with TRBD2 matching 7 bases. Germline V gives CDR1 PRHDT, CDR2 FYEKMQ (reference sequence). The CDR3 totals 16 residues. J gave up 1 base and V 4 bases, and 8 bases lay outside the gene matches. DNA of the CDR3: TGTGCCAGCAGCTCCATCCTGGGAGGGGGCACAGATACGCAGTATTTT. This encodes CASSSILGGGTDTQYF.

This chain connects TRBV27 to TRBJ2-6; 10 positions match TRBD1. V dropped 2 bases and J dropped 2; count of bases not matched to a gene: 12. The CDR3 consists of 20 residues. The germline CDR1 and CDR2 sequences are MNHEY and SMNVEV (reference sequence). The DNA of the CDR3 is TGTGCCAGCAGTTTAAATAACATCGACAGGGGGCCGACTGGGGCCAACGTCCTGACTTTC. Amino acids: CASSLNNIDRGPTGANVLTF.